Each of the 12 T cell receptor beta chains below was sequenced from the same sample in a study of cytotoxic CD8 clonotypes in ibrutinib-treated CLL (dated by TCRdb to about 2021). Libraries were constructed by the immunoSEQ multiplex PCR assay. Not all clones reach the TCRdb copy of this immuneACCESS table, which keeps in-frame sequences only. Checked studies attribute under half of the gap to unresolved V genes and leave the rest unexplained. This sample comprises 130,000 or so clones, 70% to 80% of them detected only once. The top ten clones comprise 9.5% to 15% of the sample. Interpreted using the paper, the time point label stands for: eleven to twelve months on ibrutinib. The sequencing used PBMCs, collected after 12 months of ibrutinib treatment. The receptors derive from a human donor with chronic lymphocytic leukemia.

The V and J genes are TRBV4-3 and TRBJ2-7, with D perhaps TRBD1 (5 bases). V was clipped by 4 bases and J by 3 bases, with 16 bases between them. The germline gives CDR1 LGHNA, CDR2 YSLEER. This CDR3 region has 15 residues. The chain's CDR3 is CASSLDTGQYYEQYF. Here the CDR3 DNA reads TGCGCCAGCAGCCTTGACACAGGTCAATACTACGAGCAGTACTTC.

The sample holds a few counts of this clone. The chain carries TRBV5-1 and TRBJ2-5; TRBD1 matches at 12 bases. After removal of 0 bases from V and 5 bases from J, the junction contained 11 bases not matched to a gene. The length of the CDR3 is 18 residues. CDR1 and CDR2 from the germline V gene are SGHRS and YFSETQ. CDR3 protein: CASSLGPPGQGAMETQYF. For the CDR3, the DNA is TGCGCCAGCAGCTTGGGGCCCCCGGGACAGGGGGCGATGGAGACCCAGTACTTC.

CDR3 bases: TGTGCTAGTGGCCTCAATGGCCGGCGACAAGAGACCCAGTACTTC. Protein sequence: CASGLNGRRQETQYF. This rearrangement joins TRBV12-5 to TRBJ2-5; D is undetermined. The CDR3 consists of 15 residues. V lost 6 bases and J lost 2, with 16 bases in between. In germline, CDR1 is LGHNT, CDR2 FRNRAP.

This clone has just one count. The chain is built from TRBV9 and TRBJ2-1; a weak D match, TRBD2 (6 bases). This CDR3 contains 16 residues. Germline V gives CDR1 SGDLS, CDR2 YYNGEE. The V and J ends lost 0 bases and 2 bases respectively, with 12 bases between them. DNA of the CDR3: TGTGCCAGCAGCGTAGGTAGCGGAGAAACCTACAATGAGCAGTTCTTC. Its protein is CASSVGSGETYNEQFF.

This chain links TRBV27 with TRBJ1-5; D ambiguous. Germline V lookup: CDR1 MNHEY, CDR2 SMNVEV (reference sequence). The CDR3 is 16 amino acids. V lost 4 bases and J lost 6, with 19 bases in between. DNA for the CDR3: TGTGCCAGCAGTTCCTCGGCGGGCGGCAGTTTTCAGCCCCAGCATTTT. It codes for CASSSSAGGSFQPQHF.

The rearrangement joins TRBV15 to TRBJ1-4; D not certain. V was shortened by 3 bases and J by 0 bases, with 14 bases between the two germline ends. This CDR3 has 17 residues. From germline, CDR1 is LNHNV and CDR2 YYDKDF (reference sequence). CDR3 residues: CATSSKSVRATNEKLFF. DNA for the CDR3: TGTGCCACCAGCAGCAAAAGCGTGCGTGCAACTAATGAAAAACTGTTTTTT.

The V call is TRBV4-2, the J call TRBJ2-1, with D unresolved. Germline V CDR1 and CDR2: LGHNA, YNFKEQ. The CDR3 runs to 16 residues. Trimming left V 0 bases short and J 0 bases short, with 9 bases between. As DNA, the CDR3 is TGTGCCAGCAGCCAAGACCGGGTTTCCTCCTACAATGAGCAGTTCTTC. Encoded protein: CASSQDRVSSYNEQFF.

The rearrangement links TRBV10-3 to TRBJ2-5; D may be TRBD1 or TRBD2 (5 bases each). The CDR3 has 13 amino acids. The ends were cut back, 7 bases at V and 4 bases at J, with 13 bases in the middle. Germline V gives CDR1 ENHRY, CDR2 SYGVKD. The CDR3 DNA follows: TGTGCCATCAACCAGGCGAGGGGAGAGACCCAGTACTTC. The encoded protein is CAINQARGETQYF.

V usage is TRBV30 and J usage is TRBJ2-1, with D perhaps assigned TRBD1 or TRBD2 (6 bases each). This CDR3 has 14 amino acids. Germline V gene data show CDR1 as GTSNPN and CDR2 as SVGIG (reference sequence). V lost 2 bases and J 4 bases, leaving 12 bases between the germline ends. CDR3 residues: CAWSLGGLYNEQFF. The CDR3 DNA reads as TGTGCCTGGAGTTTAGGGGGACTTTACAATGAGCAGTTCTTC.

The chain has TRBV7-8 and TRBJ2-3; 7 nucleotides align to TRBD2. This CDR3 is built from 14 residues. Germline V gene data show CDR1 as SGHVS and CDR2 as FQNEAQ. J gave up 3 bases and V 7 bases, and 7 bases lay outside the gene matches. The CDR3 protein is CASTWGRGTDTQYF. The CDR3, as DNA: TGTGCCAGCACCTGGGGGAGGGGAACAGATACGCAGTATTTT. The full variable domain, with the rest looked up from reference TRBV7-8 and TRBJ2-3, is GAGVSQSPRYKVAKRGQDVALRCDPISGHVSLFWYQQALGQGPEFLTYFQNEAQLDKSGLPSDRFFAERPEGSVSTLKIQRTQQEDSAVYLCASTWGRGTDTQYFGPGTRLTVL.

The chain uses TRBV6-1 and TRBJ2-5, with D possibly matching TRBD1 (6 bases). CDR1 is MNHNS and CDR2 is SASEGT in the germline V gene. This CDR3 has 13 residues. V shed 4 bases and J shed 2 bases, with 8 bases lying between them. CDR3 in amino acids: CASSVQGQETQYF. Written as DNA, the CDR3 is TGTGCCAGCAGTGTACAGGGTCAAGAGACCCAGTACTTC.

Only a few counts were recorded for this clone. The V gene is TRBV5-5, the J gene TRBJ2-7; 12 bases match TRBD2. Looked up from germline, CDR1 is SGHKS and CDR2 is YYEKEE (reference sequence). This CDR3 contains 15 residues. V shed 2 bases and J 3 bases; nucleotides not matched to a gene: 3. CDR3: CASSFASGRVYEQYF. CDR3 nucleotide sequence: TGTGCCAGCAGCTTTGCTAGCGGGAGGGTCTACGAGCAGTACTTC.